Listed below are T cell receptor beta chains from one sample, sequenced in a study of blood T cells in healthy people across ages. TCRdb recomputed calls from the 5' RACE reads with MiXCR, one row per CDR3 protein. Of roughly 1,700,000 distinct CDR3 sequences listed, 28% were seen once; the top ten hold 7.7%. Source material: blood. The receptors were gathered from a woman in her twenties or thirties in good health. Each CDR3 is given with its conserved first and last residue. A D gene is named only where the DNA matches it firmly. Clone size is not always given. Where it is, it says once, few, many or a class for expanded clones.

TRBJ2-1 | NA | few | TRBV6-2/TRBV6-3 | 13 | CASSYEYESEQFF | TGTGCCAGCAGTTACGAGTATGAGAGTGAGCAGTTCTTC
TRBJ2-1 | NA | NA | TRBV18 | 21 | CASSPTPGQAASGDSYNEQFF | TGTGCCAGCTCCCCAACTCCGGGACAGGCCGCTAGCGGGGATTCCTACAATGAGCAGTTCTTC
TRBJ2-1 | NA | many | TRBV9 | 14 | CASSGGTQFNEQFF | TGTGCCAGCAGCGGGGGGACTCAATTCAATGAGCAGTTCTTC
TRBJ1-5 | NA | NA | TRBV15 | 13 | CATDPGGGQPQHF | TGTGCCACCGACCCGGGAGGAGGTCAGCCCCAGCATTTT
TRBJ2-7 | TRBD2 | NA | TRBV5-1 | 15 | CASRAGRSGSDEQYF | TGCGCCAGCAGAGCGGGGCGGTCGGGTAGCGACGAGCAGTACTTC
TRBJ1-2 | NA | many | TRBV6-2/TRBV6-3 | 13 | CASSPYSGAFYTF | TGTGCCAGCTCCCCATATAGCGGGGCCTTCTACACCTTC
TRBJ2-3 | TRBD1 | few | TRBV28 | 15 | CASSIGTGPLDTQYF | TGTGCCAGCAGTATCGGGACAGGTCCTTTAGATACGCAGTATTTT
TRBJ2-1 | TRBD1 | NA | TRBV5-6 | 15 | CASSRAGGISDEQFF | TGTGCCAGCAGCAGGGCAGGGGGTATATCCGATGAGCAGTTCTTC
TRBJ1-2 | NA | NA | TRBV3-1 | 12 | CASSRGKDGYTF | TGTGCCAGCAGCCGTGGGAAGGATGGCTACACCTTC
TRBJ2-5 | TRBD1 | few | TRBV5-5 | 15 | CASSLDWDRQETQYF | TGTGCCAGCAGCTTGGATTGGGACAGGCAAGAGACCCAGTACTTC